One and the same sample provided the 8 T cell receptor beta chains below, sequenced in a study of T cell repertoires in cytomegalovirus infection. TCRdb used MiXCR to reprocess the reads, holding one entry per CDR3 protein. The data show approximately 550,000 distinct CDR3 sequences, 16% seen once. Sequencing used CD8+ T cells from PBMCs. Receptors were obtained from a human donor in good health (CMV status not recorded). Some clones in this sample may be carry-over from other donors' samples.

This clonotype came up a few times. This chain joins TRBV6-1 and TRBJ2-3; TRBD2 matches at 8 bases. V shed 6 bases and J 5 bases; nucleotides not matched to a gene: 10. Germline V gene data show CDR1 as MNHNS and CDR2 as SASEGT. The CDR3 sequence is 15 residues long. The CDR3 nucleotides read TGTGCCAGCAGCCCATTAGCGGGACGCTTAGATACGCAGTATTTT. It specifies CASSPLAGRLDTQYF.

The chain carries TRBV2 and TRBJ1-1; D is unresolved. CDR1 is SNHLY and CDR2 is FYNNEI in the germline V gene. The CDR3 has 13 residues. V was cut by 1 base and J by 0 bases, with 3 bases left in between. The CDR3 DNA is TGTGCCAGCAGTGAAGTGATGAACACTGAAGCTTTCTTT. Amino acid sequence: CASSEVMNTEAFF. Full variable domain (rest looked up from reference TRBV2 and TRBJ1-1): EPEVTQTPSHQVTQMGQEVILRCVPISNHLYFYWYRQILGQKVEFLVSFYNNEISEKSEIFDDQFSVERPDGSNFTLKIRSTKLEDSAMYFCASSEVMNTEAFFGQGTRLTVV.

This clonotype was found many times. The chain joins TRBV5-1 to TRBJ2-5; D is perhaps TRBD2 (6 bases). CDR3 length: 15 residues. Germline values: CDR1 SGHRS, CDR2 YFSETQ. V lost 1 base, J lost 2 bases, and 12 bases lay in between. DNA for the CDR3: TGCGCCAGCAGCTTGACCGGGGGTAGACAAGAGACCCAGTACTTC. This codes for CASSLTGGRQETQYF. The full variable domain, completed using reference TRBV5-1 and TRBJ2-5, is KAGVTQTPRYLIKTRGQQVTLSCSPISGHRSVSWYQQTPGQGLQFLFEYFSETQRNKGNFPGRFSGRQFSNSRSEMNVSTLELGDSALYLCASSLTGGRQETQYFGPGTRLLVL.

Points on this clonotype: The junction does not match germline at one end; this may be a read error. In DNA, the CDR3 is TGTACCAGCAGAAGAGGCACAGATACGCAGTATTTT. Its translation is CTSRRGTDTQYF. The genes are TRBV27 and TRBJ2-3, with D uncertain. Per the germline V gene, CDR1 is MNHEY and CDR2 is SMNVEV (reference sequence). The CDR3 totals 12 residues.

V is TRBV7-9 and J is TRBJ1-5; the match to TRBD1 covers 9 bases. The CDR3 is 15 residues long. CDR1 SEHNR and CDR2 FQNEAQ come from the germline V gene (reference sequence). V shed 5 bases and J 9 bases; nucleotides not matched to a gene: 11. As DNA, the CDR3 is TGTGCCAGCAGCGCACCGGGACAGGGTTATCCGCCCCAGCATTTT. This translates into CASSAPGQGYPPQHF.

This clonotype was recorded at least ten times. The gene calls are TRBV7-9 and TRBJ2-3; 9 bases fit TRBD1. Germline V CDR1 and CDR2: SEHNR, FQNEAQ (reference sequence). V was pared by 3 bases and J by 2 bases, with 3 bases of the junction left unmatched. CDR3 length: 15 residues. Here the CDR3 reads CASSFRDRVTDTQYF. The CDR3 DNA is TGTGCCAGCAGCTTCCGGGACAGGGTCACAGATACGCAGTATTTT. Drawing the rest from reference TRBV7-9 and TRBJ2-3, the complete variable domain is DTGVSQNPRHKITKRGQNVTFRCDPISEHNRLYWYRQTLGQGPEFLTYFQNEAQLEKSRLLSDRFSAERPKGSFSTLEIQRTEQGDSAMYLCASSFRDRVTDTQYFGPGTRLTVL.

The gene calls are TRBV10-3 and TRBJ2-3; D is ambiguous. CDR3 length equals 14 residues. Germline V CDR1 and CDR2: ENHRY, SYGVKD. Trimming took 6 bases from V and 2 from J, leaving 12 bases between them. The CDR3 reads CAIRTLGPTDTQYF. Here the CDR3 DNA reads TGTGCCATCAGGACACTGGGCCCCACAGATACGCAGTATTTT.

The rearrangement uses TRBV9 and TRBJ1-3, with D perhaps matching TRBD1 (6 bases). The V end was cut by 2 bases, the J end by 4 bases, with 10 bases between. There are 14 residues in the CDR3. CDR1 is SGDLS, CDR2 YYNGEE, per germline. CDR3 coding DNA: TGTGCCAGCAGCGTCGGTGGGGGCGGAAACACCATATATTTT. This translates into CASSVGGGGNTIYF.